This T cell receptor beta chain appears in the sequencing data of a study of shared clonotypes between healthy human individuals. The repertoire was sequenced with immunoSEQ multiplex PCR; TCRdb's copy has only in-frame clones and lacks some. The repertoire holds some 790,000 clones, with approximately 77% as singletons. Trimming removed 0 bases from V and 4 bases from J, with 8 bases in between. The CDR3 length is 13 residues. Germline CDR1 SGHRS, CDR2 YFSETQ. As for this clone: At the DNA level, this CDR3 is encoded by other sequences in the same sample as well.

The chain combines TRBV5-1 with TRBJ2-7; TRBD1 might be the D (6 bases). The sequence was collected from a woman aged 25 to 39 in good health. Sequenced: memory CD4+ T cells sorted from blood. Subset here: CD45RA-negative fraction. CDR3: CASSLGDRYEQYF. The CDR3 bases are TGCGCCAGCAGCTTGGGTGACAGGTACGAGCAGTACTTC.